The 13 T cell receptor beta chains below come from one sample, sequenced in a study of blood T cell repertoires in COVID-19. Profiling relied on immunoSEQ multiplex PCR, and the TCRdb table lists in-frame clones only, not all of them. The sample contains 300,000 to 350,000 clones, roughly 87% of which appear only once. The sequencing input was PBMCs or T cells enriched from blood (not recorded which). Receptors originate from a woman aged 18-30 years who had recovered from COVID-19.

The chain uses TRBV5-4 and TRBJ2-5; 7 nucleotides line up with TRBD2. This CDR3 is 14 amino acids long. The germline V gene has CDR1 SGHNT and CDR2 YYREEE (reference sequence). V was clipped by 0 bases and J by 8 bases; unmatched bases: 7. The CDR3 sequence is CASSLEVSGRTQYF. In nucleotides, the CDR3 is TGTGCCAGCAGCTTGGAGGTTAGCGGGCGAACCCAGTACTTC.

The chain joins TRBV7-3 to TRBJ2-2, with a tentative D call TRBD1 (5 bases). The CDR3 loop spans 14 amino acids. V was trimmed by 3 bases and J by 4 bases, leaving 9 bases between them. Germline CDR1 reads SGHTA; CDR2 reads FQGTGA. In DNA, the CDR3 is TGTGCCAGCAGCTTTTCCAGGGTCACCGGGGAGCTGTTTTTT. It is translated as CASSFSRVTGELFF.

This clone was seen more than once but under ten times. The chain links TRBV28 to TRBJ1-5; 7 bases map to TRBD1. The V gene's germline CDR1 is MDHEN and CDR2 SYDVKM. V dropped 5 bases and J dropped 1; count of bases not matched to a gene: 8. The CDR3 extends over 16 amino acids. CDR3 DNA: TGTGCCAGCAGTCCGGGTAAGACAGGGAGCAATCAGCCCCAGCATTTT. It translates to CASSPGKTGSNQPQHF.

V gene TRBV28 combines with J gene TRBJ2-7, with TRBD1 matching 8 bases. J was trimmed by 4 bases and V by 4 bases; bases with no gene match: 6. The CDR3 runs 14 residues. From germline, CDR1 is MDHEN and CDR2 SYDVKM. CDR3 in amino acids: CASSSGQAEYEQYF. Written as DNA, the CDR3 is TGTGCCAGCAGTTCGGGACAGGCAGAGTACGAGCAGTACTTC.

The V gene is TRBV25-1, the J gene TRBJ1-5; perhaps TRBD1 as D (6 bases). In germline, CDR1 is MGHDK, CDR2 SYGVNS. V lost 6 bases and J 3 bases, leaving 12 bases between the germline ends. This CDR3 region has 14 residues. This CDR3 reads CASSGTGNNQPQHF. The CDR3 DNA follows: TGTGCCAGCAGCGGAACAGGGAACAATCAGCCCCAGCATTTT.

This clone was seen ten or more times. V gene TRBV28 combines with J gene TRBJ2-2, with D possibly matching TRBD2 (6 bases). The ends were cut back, 2 bases at V and 7 bases at J, with 8 bases in the middle. The CDR3 length is 13 residues. Looked up from germline, CDR1 is MDHEN and CDR2 is SYDVKM. CDR3 nucleotide sequence: TGTGCCAGCAGTTTAGGAGGGCTCGGGGAGCTGTTTTTT. Protein: CASSLGGLGELFF.

The chain joins TRBV5-1 to TRBJ2-2, with D hard to call. Trimming stripped 2 bases from V and 1 base from J, with 3 bases between. This CDR3 is 13 amino acids long. The germline V gene has CDR1 SGHRS and CDR2 YFSETQ. The CDR3 loop reads CASSFGNTGELFF. The CDR3 bases are TGCGCCAGCAGCTTCGGGAACACCGGGGAGCTGTTTTTT.

The chain couples TRBV4-3 to TRBJ2-5; D perhaps matches TRBD1 (6 bases). This CDR3 comprises 14 residues. The germline V gene has CDR1 LGHNA and CDR2 YSLEER. V gave up 1 base and J gave up 5 bases, with 11 bases separating them. CDR3 in amino acids: CASSQGNRAETQYF. The CDR3 nucleotides are TGCGCCAGCAGCCAAGGAAACAGGGCCGAGACCCAGTACTTC.

V gene TRBV4-2 combines with J gene TRBJ2-7; 7 nucleotides align to TRBD2. This CDR3 comprises 16 residues. V lost 1 base to trimming and J lost 2 bases; unmatched junction nucleotides: 8. Germline V lookup: CDR1 LGHNA, CDR2 YNFKEQ. This CDR3 reads CASSQARGGSTYEQYF. Written as DNA, the CDR3 is TGTGCCAGCAGCCAAGCGAGGGGCGGGAGCACCTACGAGCAGTACTTC.

This sequence joins TRBV6-5 and TRBJ2-7; D uncertain. CDR3 length: 12 residues. The germline V gene encodes CDR1 MNHEY and CDR2 SVGAGI. V lost 4 bases, J lost 7 bases, and 11 bases lay in between. Here the CDR3 reads CASSSGLGEQYF. In nucleotides, the CDR3 is TGTGCCAGCAGTTCTGGGCTTGGGGAGCAGTACTTC.

The rearrangement uses TRBV19 and TRBJ1-1, with D maybe TRBD1 (5 bases). Germline V CDR1 and CDR2: LNHDA, SQIVND (reference sequence). CDR3 length equals 13 residues. Between the trimmed V and J ends, which lost 8 bases and 6 bases, there was a span of 16 bases. The CDR3 DNA reads TGTGCCAGTTCAGGGCAGGGTAGTCCTGAAGCTTTCTTT. Protein product: CASSGQGSPEAFF.

The chain employs TRBV5-1 and TRBJ1-1, with 7 positions matching TRBD1. CDR3 length equals 15 residues. Trimming at V came to 6 bases and at J to 2 bases, leaving 10 bases not matched to a gene. From germline, CDR1 is SGHRS and CDR2 YFSETQ. CDR3: CASTKQGQGNTEAFF. The CDR3 region has the DNA TGCGCCAGCACCAAACAGGGGCAGGGAAACACTGAAGCTTTCTTT.

The chain carries TRBV3-1 (or the pseudogene TRBV3-2) and TRBJ2-5; TRBD1 matches 7 bases. Germline lookup yields CDR1 LGHDT and CDR2 YNNKEL (reference sequence). Trimming took 1 base from V and 7 from J; bases not matched to a gene: 6. The length of the CDR3 is 14 residues. This chain's CDR3 is CASSQALQGRTQYF. The DNA for the CDR3 is TGTGCCAGCAGCCAAGCCTTACAGGGGCGGACCCAGTACTTC.